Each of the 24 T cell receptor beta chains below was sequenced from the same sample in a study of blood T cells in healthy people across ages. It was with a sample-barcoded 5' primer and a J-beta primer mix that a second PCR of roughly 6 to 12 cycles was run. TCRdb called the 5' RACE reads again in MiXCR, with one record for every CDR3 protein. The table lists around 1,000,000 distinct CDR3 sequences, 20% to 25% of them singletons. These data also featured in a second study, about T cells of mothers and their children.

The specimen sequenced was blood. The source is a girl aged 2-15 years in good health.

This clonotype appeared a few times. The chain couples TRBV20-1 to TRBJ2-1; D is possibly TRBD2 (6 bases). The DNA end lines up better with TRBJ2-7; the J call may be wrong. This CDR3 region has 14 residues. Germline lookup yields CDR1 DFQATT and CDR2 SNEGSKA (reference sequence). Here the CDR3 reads CSASNRLVGLEQYF. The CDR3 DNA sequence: TGCAGTGCTAGTAATCGACTAGTCGGGTTGGAGCAGTACTTC.

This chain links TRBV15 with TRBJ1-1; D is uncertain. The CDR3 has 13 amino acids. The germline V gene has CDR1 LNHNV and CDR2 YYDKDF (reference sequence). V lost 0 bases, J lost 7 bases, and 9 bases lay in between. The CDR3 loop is CATSRDLSSEAFF. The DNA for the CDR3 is TGTGCCACCAGCAGAGATTTAAGCAGTGAAGCTTTCTTT.

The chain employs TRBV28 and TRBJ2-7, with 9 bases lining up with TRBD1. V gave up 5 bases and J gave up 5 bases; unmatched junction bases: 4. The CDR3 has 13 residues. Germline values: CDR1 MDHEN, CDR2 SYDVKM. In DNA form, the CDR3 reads TGTGCCAGCAGTAGACAGGGGGGGAACGAGCAGTACTTC. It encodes CASSRQGGNEQYF.

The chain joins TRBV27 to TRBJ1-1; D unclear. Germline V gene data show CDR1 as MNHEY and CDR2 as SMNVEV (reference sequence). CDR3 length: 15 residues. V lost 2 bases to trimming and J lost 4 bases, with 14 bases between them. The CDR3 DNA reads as TGTGCCAGCAGTTTAACACTCTTGGATGGCACTGAAGCTTTCTTT. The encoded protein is CASSLTLLDGTEAFF.

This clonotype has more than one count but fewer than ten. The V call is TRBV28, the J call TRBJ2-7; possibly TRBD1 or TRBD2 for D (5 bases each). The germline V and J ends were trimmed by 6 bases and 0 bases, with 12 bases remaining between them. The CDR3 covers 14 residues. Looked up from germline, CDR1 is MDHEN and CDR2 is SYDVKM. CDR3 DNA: TGTGCCAGCAGAACCGGGACGCCCTCCTACGAGCAGTACTTC. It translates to CASRTGTPSYEQYF.

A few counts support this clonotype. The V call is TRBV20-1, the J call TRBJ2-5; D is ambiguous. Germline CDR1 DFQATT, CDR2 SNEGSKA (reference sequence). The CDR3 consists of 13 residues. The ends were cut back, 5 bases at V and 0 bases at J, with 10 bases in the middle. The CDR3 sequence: CSADTINQETQYF. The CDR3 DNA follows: TGCAGTGCTGATACTATAAACCAAGAGACCCAGTACTTC.

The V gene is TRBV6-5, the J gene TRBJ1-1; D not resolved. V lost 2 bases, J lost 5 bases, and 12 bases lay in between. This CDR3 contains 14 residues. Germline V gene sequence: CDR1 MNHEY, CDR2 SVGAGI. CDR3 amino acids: CASSYGGLRTEAFF. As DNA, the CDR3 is TGTGCCAGCAGTTACGGAGGGTTGCGGACTGAAGCTTTCTTT.

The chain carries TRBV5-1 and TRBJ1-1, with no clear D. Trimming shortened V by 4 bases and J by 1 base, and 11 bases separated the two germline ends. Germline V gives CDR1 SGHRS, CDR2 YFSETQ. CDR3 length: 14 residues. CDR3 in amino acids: CASSALPANTEAFF. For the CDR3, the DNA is TGCGCCAGCAGCGCGCTCCCAGCGAACACTGAAGCTTTCTTT.

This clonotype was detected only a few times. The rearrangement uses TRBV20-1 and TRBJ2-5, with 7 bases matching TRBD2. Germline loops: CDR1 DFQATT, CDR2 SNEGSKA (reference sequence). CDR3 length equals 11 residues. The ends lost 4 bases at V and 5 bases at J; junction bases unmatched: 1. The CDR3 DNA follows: TGCAGTGCTATTAGCGGGGAGACCCAGTACTTC. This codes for CSAISGETQYF.

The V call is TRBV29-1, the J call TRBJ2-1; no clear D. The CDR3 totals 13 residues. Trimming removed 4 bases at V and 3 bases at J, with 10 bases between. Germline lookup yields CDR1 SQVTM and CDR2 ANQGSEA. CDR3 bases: TGCAGCGTTGTAGAAAGGCTCTACAATGAGCAGTTCTTC. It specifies CSVVERLYNEQFF.

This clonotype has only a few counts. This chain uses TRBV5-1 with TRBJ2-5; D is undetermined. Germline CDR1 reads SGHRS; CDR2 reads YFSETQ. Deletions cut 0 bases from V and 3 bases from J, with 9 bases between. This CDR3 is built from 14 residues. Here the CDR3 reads CASSLGIGKETQYF. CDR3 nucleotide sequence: TGCGCCAGCAGCTTGGGCATAGGAAAAGAGACCCAGTACTTC.

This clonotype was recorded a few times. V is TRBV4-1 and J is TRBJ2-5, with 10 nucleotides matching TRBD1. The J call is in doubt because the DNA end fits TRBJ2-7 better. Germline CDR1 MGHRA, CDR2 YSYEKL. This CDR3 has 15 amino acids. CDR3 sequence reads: CASSQPGQGHHEQYF. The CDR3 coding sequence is TGCGCCAGCAGCCAACCGGGACAGGGGCATCACGAGCAGTACTTC.

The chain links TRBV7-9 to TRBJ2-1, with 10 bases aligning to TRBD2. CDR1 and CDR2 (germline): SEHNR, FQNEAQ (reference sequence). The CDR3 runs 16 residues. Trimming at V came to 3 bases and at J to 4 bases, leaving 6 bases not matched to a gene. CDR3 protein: CASSFVTSGAYNEQFF. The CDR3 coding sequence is TGTGCCAGCAGCTTTGTAACTAGCGGGGCATACAATGAGCAGTTCTTC.

The CDR3 DNA is TGCAGCGCGGTTTCGGTGAACACTGAAGCTTTCTTT. Its translation is CSAVSVNTEAFF. The chain recombines TRBV29-1 with TRBJ1-1; D is undetermined. This CDR3 contains 12 residues. Germline V gene sequence: CDR1 SQVTM, CDR2 ANQGSEA. V shed 7 bases and J shed 0 bases, with 9 bases lying between them.

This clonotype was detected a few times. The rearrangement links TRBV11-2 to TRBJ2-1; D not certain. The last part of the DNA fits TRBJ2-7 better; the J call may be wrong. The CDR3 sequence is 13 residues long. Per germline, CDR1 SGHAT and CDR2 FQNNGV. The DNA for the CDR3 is TGTGCCAGCAGCTTAGGGTACCCTCCCGAGCAGTACTTC. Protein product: CASSLGYPPEQYF.

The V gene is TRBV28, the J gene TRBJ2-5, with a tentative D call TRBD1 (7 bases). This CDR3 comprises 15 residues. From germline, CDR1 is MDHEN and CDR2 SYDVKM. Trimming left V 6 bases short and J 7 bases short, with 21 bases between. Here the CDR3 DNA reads TGTGCCAGCAGGGGGGGACAGCCAACTCTGGGGACCCAGTACTTC. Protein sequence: CASRGGQPTLGTQYF.

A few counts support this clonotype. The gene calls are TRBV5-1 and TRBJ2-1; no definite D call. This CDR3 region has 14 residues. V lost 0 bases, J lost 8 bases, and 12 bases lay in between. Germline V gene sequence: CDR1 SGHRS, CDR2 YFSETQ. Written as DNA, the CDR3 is TGCGCCAGCAGCTTGGAAGTCAGCATCGATGAGCAGTTCTTC. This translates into CASSLEVSIDEQFF.

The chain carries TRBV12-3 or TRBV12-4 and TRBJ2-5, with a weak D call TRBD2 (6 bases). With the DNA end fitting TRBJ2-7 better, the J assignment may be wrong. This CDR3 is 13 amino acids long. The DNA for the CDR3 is TGTGCCAGCAGCTTCCCAGGGAGGCTCGAGCAGTACTTC. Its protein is CASSFPGRLEQYF.

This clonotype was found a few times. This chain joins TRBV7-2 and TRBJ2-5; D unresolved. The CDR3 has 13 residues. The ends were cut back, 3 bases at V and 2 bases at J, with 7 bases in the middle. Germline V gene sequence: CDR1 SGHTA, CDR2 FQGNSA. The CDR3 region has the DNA TGTGCCAGCAGCTTCTACCCTCAAGAGACCCAGTACTTC. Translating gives CASSFYPQETQYF. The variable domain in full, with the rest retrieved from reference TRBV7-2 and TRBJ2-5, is GAGVSQSPSNKVTEKGKDVELRCDPISGHTALYWYRQSLGQGLEFLIYFQGNSAPDKSGLPSDRFSAERTGGSVSTLTIQRTQQEDSAVYLCASSFYPQETQYFGPGTRLLVL.

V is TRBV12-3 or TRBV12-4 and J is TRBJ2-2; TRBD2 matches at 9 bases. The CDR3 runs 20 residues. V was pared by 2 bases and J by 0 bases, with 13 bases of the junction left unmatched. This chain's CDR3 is CASSLPTNLLAGSNTGELFF. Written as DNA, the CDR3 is TGTGCCAGCAGTTTACCGACTAATTTACTAGCGGGCTCGAACACCGGGGAGCTGTTTTTT.

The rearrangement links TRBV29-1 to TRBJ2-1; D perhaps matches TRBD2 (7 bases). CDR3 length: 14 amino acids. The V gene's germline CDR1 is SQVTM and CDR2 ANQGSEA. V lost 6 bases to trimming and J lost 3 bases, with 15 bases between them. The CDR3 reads CSVLGGPDYNEQFF. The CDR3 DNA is TGCAGCGTATTGGGGGGGCCTGACTACAATGAGCAGTTCTTC.

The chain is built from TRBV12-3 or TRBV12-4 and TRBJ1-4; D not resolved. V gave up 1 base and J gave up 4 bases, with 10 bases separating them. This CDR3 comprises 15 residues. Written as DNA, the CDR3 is TGTGCCAGCAGTTTAGTGGCCAGTTATAATGAAAAACTGTTTTTT. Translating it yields CASSLVASYNEKLFF.

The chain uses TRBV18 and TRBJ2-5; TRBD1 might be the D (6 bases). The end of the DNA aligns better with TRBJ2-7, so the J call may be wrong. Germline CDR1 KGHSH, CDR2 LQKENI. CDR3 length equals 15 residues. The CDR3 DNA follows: TGTGCCAGCTCACGGACCCGGGACAACTCCTACGAGCAGTACTTC. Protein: CASSRTRDNSYEQYF.

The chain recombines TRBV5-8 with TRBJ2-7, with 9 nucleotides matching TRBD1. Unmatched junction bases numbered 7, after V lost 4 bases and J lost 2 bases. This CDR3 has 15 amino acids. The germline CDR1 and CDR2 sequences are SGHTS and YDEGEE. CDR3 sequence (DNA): TGTGCCAGCAGCGTAGGACAGGGGAGTCCCTACGAGCAGTACTTC. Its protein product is CASSVGQGSPYEQYF.